This T cell receptor (beta chain) is from a study of blood T cell repertoires in COVID-19. V shed 3 bases, J shed 1 base, and the junction held 2 bases outside the gene matches. CDR1 and CDR2 from the germline V gene are GTSNPN and SVGIG (reference sequence). The length of the CDR3 is 13 residues. Generated by immunoSEQ multiplex PCR, the TCRdb table keeps only in-frame clones and is missing some. The table includes about 400,000 clones, over 75% detected once. Sequenced input: PBMCs or T cells enriched from blood (not recorded which). The V gene is TRBV30, the J gene TRBJ2-7; TRBD2 agrees at 8 bases. This receptor was taken from a woman aged 40 to 49 with acute COVID-19. The CDR3 DNA sequence: TGTGCCTGGAGCGGGGGGGGATCCTACGAGCAGTACTTC. Translating gives CAWSGGGSYEQYF.